The 21 T cell receptor beta chains in this list originate from one sample, sequenced in a study of blood T cells in healthy people across ages. A second PCR, run for about 7 to 11 cycles, used a sample-barcoded 5' primer plus a J-beta primer mix. TCRdb called the 5' RACE reads again in MiXCR, with one record for every CDR3 protein. This table holds 1,100,000 or so distinct CDR3 sequences, around 45% found once. The sequencing sample was made of blood. The origin of the receptors is a woman aged 55-75 years in good health.

To note about this clonotype: A read error may account for a junction end that differs from germline. The J gene is TRBJ2-5, the V gene TRBV5-1, with 8 bases fitting TRBD2. Germline loops: CDR1 SGHRS, CDR2 YFSETQ. The CDR3 loop spans 13 amino acids. The CDR3 loop reads CVSNQAGAGEQYF. CDR3 bases: TGCGTCAGCAACCAAGCGGGAGCGGGAGAGCAGTACTTC.

J is TRBJ2-1 and V is TRBV27; D may correspond to TRBD1 or TRBD2 (6 bases each). This CDR3 has 15 amino acids. Between the trimmed V and J ends, which lost 6 bases and 6 bases, there was a span of 18 bases. Germline CDR1 is MNHEY and CDR2 is SMNVEV (reference sequence). CDR3 DNA sequence: TGTGCCAGCAGACCCTCCGTCCCGGGGGCCAATGAGCAGTTCTTC. Protein sequence: CASRPSVPGANEQFF.

The CDR3: CASSWGRNYGYTF. The CDR3 region has the DNA TGTGCCAGCAGCTGGGGGCGAAACTATGGCTACACCTTC. V gene TRBV3-1 combines with J gene TRBJ1-2; D possibly corresponds to TRBD1 (6 bases). CDR3 size: 13 residues. V was shortened by 5 bases and J by 2 bases, with 9 bases between the two germline ends. Germline V gene data show CDR1 as LGHDT and CDR2 as YNNKEL (reference sequence).

The CDR3 spells CASSDYRTSGEFF. The CDR3, as DNA: TGTGCCAGCAGTGATTACCGGACTAGCGGGGAGTTCTTC. The chain carries TRBV27 and TRBJ2-1; 12 bases map to TRBD2. Germline CDR1 MNHEY, CDR2 SMNVEV (reference sequence). J lost 14 bases, V lost 5 bases, and 7 bases had no gene match. This CDR3 spans 13 amino acids.

This clonotype was seen more than once but under ten times. This chain links TRBV28 with TRBJ2-7; 10 bases map to TRBD2. In germline, CDR1 is MDHEN, CDR2 SYDVKM. The CDR3 consists of 14 residues. J was trimmed by 5 bases and V by 6 bases; bases with no gene match: 7. DNA for the CDR3: TGTGCCAGCAGCCATAGCGGGAGGCCCGACGAGCAGTACTTC. Translating gives CASSHSGRPDEQYF.

This clonotype was seen a handful of times. This sequence joins TRBV12-3 or TRBV12-4 and TRBJ2-3, with TRBD2 matching 10 bases. V trimming: 5 bases; J trimming: 3 bases; junction bases outside the gene matches: 8. This CDR3 comprises 16 residues. The CDR3 sequence: CASSPGLAERTDTQYF. DNA for the CDR3: TGTGCCAGCAGTCCAGGACTAGCGGAGAGAACAGATACGCAGTATTTT.

The chain joins TRBV7-9 to TRBJ2-1; the D call may be TRBD1 or TRBD2 (6 bases each). Germline V CDR1 and CDR2: SEHNR, FQNEAQ (reference sequence). V was pared by 7 bases and J by 2 bases, with 21 bases between. The CDR3 loop spans 17 amino acids. CDR3 bases: TGTGCCAGCAACGGACAGAGATTAGCGGACCCCTACAATGAGCAGTTCTTC. Amino acid sequence: CASNGQRLADPYNEQFF.

This clonotype was detected only a few times. The rearrangement links TRBV24-1 to TRBJ2-1; 8 nucleotides match TRBD2. CDR1 KGHDR and CDR2 SFDVKD come from the germline V gene. This CDR3 has 14 amino acids. J lost 7 bases, V lost 4 bases, and 5 bases had no gene match. The chain's CDR3 is CATSETGGMNEQFF. CDR3 in DNA: TGTGCCACCAGTGAGACGGGAGGGATGAATGAGCAGTTCTTC.

The chain has TRBV12-3 or TRBV12-4 and TRBJ2-2; 8 bases are a match to TRBD1. CDR3 size: 15 residues. The V segment lost 5 bases and the J segment 9 bases; nucleotides outside the gene matches: 11. The CDR3 bases are TGTGCCAGCAGTCCTGCTGACAGGGGCCGGAGGGAGCTGTTTTTT. Protein product: CASSPADRGRRELFF.

Many counts were recorded for this clonotype. The chain carries TRBV14 and TRBJ1-2; the D is unclear. Trimming removed 4 bases at V and 4 bases at J, with 10 bases between. The CDR3 totals 13 residues. Looked up from germline, CDR1 is SGHDN and CDR2 is FVKESK. The CDR3 nucleotides are TGTGCCAGCAGCCTTCAACCGACCTATGGCTACACCTTC. Its protein is CASSLQPTYGYTF.

A remark on this clonotype: One end of the junction varies from germline; a read error may be responsible. V gene TRBV3-1 combines with J gene TRBJ2-7; 7 nucleotides align to TRBD2. CDR3 length equals 13 residues. Looked up from germline, CDR1 is LGHDT and CDR2 is YNNKEL (reference sequence). The CDR3 bases are TGTGCTAGCAGCGGGACTCATTCCTACGAGCAGTACTTC. This encodes CASSGTHSYEQYF.

J is TRBJ2-5 and V is TRBV4-1; tentative D call: TRBD1 (6 bases). The V end was cut by 0 bases, the J end by 3 bases, with 14 bases between. The CDR3 extends over 16 amino acids. The germline CDR1 and CDR2 sequences are MGHRA and YSYEKL. The CDR3 DNA sequence: TGCGCCAGCAGCCAAGATAGCACAGGGAAGGAAGAGACCCAGTACTTC. Amino acids: CASSQDSTGKEETQYF.

The chain recombines TRBV28 with TRBJ2-6; TRBD1 or TRBD2 may be the D gene (6 bases each). Germline CDR1 reads MDHEN; CDR2 reads SYDVKM. Trimming took 6 bases from V and 4 from J, leaving 25 bases between them. CDR3 size: 19 residues. The CDR3 spells CASSLGGRAVRWGANVLTF. CDR3 sequence (DNA): TGTGCCAGCAGCCTCGGGGGCCGGGCCGTAAGGTGGGGGGCCAACGTCCTGACTTTC.

Of note for this clonotype: Germline is not matched at one junction end, which may reflect a read error. The gene calls are TRBV9 and TRBJ2-5; D may be TRBD1 or TRBD2 (6 bases each). The CDR3 is made up of 16 amino acids. Germline-derived CDR1 and CDR2 are SGDLS and YYNGEE. CDR3 nucleotide sequence: TGTGCCGGCAGCTACGGGGGCGGTACCACCCAAGAGACCCAGTACTTC. This gives the protein CAGSYGGGTTQETQYF. The full variable domain, with the rest looked up from reference TRBV9 and TRBJ2-5, is DSGVTQTPKHLITATGQRVTLRCSPRSGDLSVYWYQQSLDQGLQFLIQYYNGEERAKGNILERFSAQQFPDLHSELNLSSLELGDSALYFCAGSYGGGTTQETQYFGPGTRLLVL.

There are a few counts of this clonotype. The V gene is TRBV20-1, the J gene TRBJ2-6; 8 bases line up with TRBD2. The CDR3 has 20 residues. Trimming removed 2 bases from V and 0 bases from J; junction bases left unmatched: 15. The V gene's germline CDR1 is DFQATT and CDR2 SNEGSKA (reference sequence). As DNA, the CDR3 is TGCAGTGCTAGAACAACGCGGGAGGCCCCCTCCTACTCTGGGGCCAACGTCCTGACTTTC. It yields the protein CSARTTREAPSYSGANVLTF.

V and J are TRBV20-1 and TRBJ2-7; TRBD2 matches at 7 bases. Germline V gives CDR1 DFQATT, CDR2 SNEGSKA (reference sequence). This CDR3 comprises 13 residues. V was pared by 0 bases and J by 6 bases, with 5 bases of the junction left unmatched. The CDR3 sequence: CSARDGGGGEQYF. DNA of the CDR3: TGCAGTGCTAGAGACGGCGGGGGTGGCGAGCAGTACTTC.

The V gene is TRBV15, the J gene TRBJ1-1; D call uncertain. The CDR3 covers 14 residues. Germline loops: CDR1 LNHNV, CDR2 YYDKDF (reference sequence). V was clipped by 3 bases and J by 0 bases, with 8 bases between them. The CDR3 region has the DNA TGTGCCACCAGCAGCGGTCGATTGAACACTGAAGCTTTCTTT. Amino acids: CATSSGRLNTEAFF. The full variable domain, its missing parts supplied by reference TRBV15 and TRBJ1-1, is DAMVIQNPRYQVTQFGKPVTLSCSQTLNHNVMYWYQQKSSQAPKLLFHYYDKDFNNEADTPDNFQSRRPNTSFCFLDIRSPGLGDTAMYLCATSSGRLNTEAFFGQGTRLTVV.

The chain employs TRBV5-1 and TRBJ2-3; 9 bases align to TRBD2. Looked up from germline, CDR1 is SGHRS and CDR2 is YFSETQ. V shed 6 bases and J 4 bases; nucleotides not matched to a gene: 9. The CDR3 contains 15 residues. The CDR3: CASKEAGGYADTQYF. Written as DNA, the CDR3 is TGCGCCAGCAAGGAAGCGGGAGGCTATGCAGATACGCAGTATTTT. Full variable domain (rest looked up from reference TRBV5-1 and TRBJ2-3): KAGVTQTPRYLIKTRGQQVTLSCSPISGHRSVSWYQQTPGQGLQFLFEYFSETQRNKGNFPGRFSGRQFSNSRSEMNVSTLELGDSALYLCASKEAGGYADTQYFGPGTRLTVL.

On this clonotype itself: A read error is possible here, since a much larger clone lies one base away. CDR3 in amino acids: CASSLGAGNERYF. CDR3 DNA sequence: TGCGCCAGCAGCTTGGGGGCAGGGAACGAGCGGTACTTC. The chain uses TRBV5-1 and TRBJ2-5; possibly TRBD1 for D (5 bases). V was cut by 0 bases and J by 13 bases, with 16 bases left in between. Germline V gene lookup returns CDR1 SGHRS and CDR2 YFSETQ. The CDR3 length is 13 residues.

The rearrangement uses TRBV27 and TRBJ2-1; 7 bases agree with TRBD2. Germline-derived CDR1 and CDR2 are MNHEY and SMNVEV (reference sequence). Trimming removed 5 bases from V and 5 bases from J; junction bases left unmatched: 9. This CDR3 contains 15 residues. The CDR3 is CASSPPAAGHNEQFF. The CDR3 nucleotides read TGTGCCAGCAGTCCTCCGGCAGCGGGGCACAATGAGCAGTTCTTC.

V gene TRBV12-5 combines with J gene TRBJ2-3, with D maybe TRBD2 (5 bases). This CDR3 has 17 amino acids. Trimming shortened V by 7 bases and J by 0 bases, and 20 bases separated the two germline ends. Germline lookup yields CDR1 LGHNT and CDR2 FRNRAP. Here the CDR3 DNA reads TGTGCTAGTGACACCTTGGTCCGCGGGTCTAGCACAGATACGCAGTATTTT. Translation gives CASDTLVRGSSTDTQYF.